This T cell receptor beta chain stems from a study of CD8+CD57+ T cells in acquired aplastic anemia. The wider study: Quantities of DNA derived from sorted CD4+ and CD8+ cells averaged approximately 3.5 ug. Study conclusions and caveats: Comparison of patients with controls identified roughly 30 shared CD8+ CDR3 sequences.

CD8+CD57+ cell expansion, shown by flow cytometry, had occurred in the patients selected for sequencing. The cohort consisted entirely of patients having severe acquired aplastic anemia. About this clonotype itself: The target antigen is unknown.

V was clipped by 5 bases and J by 3 bases, with 18 bases between them. The length of the CDR3 is 15 residues. In germline, CDR1 is DFQATT, CDR2 SNEGSKA (reference sequence). Genomic DNA templated the TCR beta VDJ and CDR3 profiling. TCRdb re-derived calls from the reads in MiXCR, one entry per CDR3 protein. This sample yields 450,000 to 550,000 distinct CDR3 sequences, of which around 30% are seen a single time; 0.7% to 1% belongs to the top ten. The genes are TRBV20-1 and TRBJ2-3; D gene uncertain. Sequencing input: sorted CD4+, CD8+, or CD8+CD57+ T cells (not recorded which) from PBMCs. This sequence originates from a human donor with aplastic anemia. The CDR3 DNA is TGCAGTGCTCGGACGGCCGAACCTGGGACAGATACGCAGTATTTT. Translating it yields CSARTAEPGTDTQYF.